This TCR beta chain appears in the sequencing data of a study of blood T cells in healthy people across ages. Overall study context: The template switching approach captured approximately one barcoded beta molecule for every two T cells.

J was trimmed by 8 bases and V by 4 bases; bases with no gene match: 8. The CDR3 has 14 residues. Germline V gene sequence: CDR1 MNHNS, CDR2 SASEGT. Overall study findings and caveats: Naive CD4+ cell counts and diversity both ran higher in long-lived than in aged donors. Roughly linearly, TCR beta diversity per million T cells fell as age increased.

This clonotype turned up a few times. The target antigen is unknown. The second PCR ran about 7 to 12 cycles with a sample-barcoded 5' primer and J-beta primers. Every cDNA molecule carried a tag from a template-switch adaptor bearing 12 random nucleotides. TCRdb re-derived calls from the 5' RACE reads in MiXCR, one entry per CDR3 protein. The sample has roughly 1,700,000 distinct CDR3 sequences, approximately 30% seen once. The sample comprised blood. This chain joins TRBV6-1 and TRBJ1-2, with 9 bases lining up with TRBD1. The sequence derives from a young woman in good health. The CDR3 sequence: CASSVTGGEKGYTF. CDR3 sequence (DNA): TGTGCCAGCAGTGTGACAGGGGGAGAGAAAGGCTACACCTTC.